This T cell receptor beta chain stems from a study of shared clonotypes between healthy human individuals. About the study: CD4 naive and memory got three plates each, CD8 naive two, CD8 memory one. General study findings and limits: Estimated richness was generally greater in naive than memory subsets.

On this clone itself: The antigen is undetermined.

Measured with immunoSEQ multiplex PCR; TCRdb has only the in-frame clones, and not every one. This table has fewer than 1.4 million clones, approximately 78% appearing once. This CDR3 comprises 14 residues. Per germline, CDR1 MDHEN and CDR2 SYDVKM. V was pared by 6 bases and J by 3 bases, with 4 bases of the junction left unmatched. The sequence was collected from a man between 18 and 29 years old in good health. Some clones in this sample may be carry-over from other donors' samples. Sample: memory CD4+ T cells from PBMCs. Subset noted: CD45RA-negative fraction. The chain carries TRBV28 and TRBJ1-5, with 8 bases aligning to TRBD1. CDR3 nucleotides: TGTGCCAGCAGGCGGACAGGGACCAATCAGCCCCAGCATTTT. It specifies CASRRTGTNQPQHF.